A selection of T cell receptor beta chains follows, all from one sample in a study of blood T cell repertoires in COVID-19. This table comes from immunoSEQ multiplex PCR, and its TCRdb copy is limited to in-frame clones, with some not included. The top ten clones hold 1% of a sample with 250,000 to 400,000 clones, around 86% of them seen once. The sample taken for sequencing was peripheral blood. These receptors were obtained from a man between 50 and 59 years old with active or convalescent COVID-19. Both conserved end residues are part of each CDR3. Fields, in order: clone size, J gene, V gene, D gene, CDR3 protein, CDR3 DNA. D genes are given only for firm matches. Clone size is stated in some rows and not others, as once, few, many or a class when expanded.

>few|TRBJ1-1|TRBV2|TRBD1
CASSDPSRGLNTEAFF
TGTGCCAGCAGTGACCCCTCCAGGGGGTTGAACACTGAAGCTTTCTTT
>.|TRBJ1-2|TRBV28|.
CASSPGHKNYGYTF
TGTGCCAGCAGTCCCGGACATAAGAACTATGGCTACACCTTC
>.|TRBJ1-5|TRBV30|TRBD1
CAWRMGTGTGGASSNQPQHF
TGTGCCTGGAGGATGGGCACTGGGACAGGGGGCGCGAGTAGCAATCAGCCCCAGCATTTT
>.|TRBJ2-3|TRBV15|.
CATSAGSPTDTQYF
TGTGCCACCAGCGCCGGGAGCCCCACAGATACGCAGTATTTT
>.|TRBJ2-7|TRBV27|TRBD1
CASGQGSTYEQYF
TGTGCCAGCGGACAGGGCTCTACGTACGAGCAGTACTTC
>once|TRBJ2-3|TRBV19|TRBD2
CASSMGGNTDTQYF
TGTGCCAGTAGTATGGGGGGGAACACAGATACGCAGTATTTT
>.|TRBJ2-7|TRBV7-9|TRBD2
CASSFGTSGNEQYF
TGTGCCAGCAGCTTCGGGACTAGCGGGAACGAGCAGTACTTC
>.|TRBJ1-1|TRBV29-1|.
CSVEIVVDTEAFF
TGCAGCGTTGAAATCGTCGTAGACACTGAAGCTTTCTTT
>.|TRBJ1-1|TRBV6-6|.
CASIWRNTEAFF
TGTGCCAGCATTTGGAGGAACACTGAAGCTTTCTTT
>few|TRBJ2-7|TRBV5-5|.
CASSFRQARLYEQYF
TGTGCCAGCAGCTTCCGTCAGGCTCGGCTATACGAGCAGTACTTC
>.|TRBJ2-7|TRBV10-3|.
CASMAGPSSYEQYF
TGTGCCAGCATGGCTGGTCCCTCTTCCTACGAGCAGTACTTC
>.|TRBJ2-4|TRBV7-2|TRBD2
CASSLAGGSNIQYF
TGTGCCAGCAGCTTAGCGGGGGGGTCGAACATTCAGTACTTC
>.|TRBJ1-3|TRBV7-3|TRBD1
CASSFSQTGRFGNTIYF
TGTGCCAGCAGCTTTTCCCAGACAGGGCGTTTTGGAAACACCATATATTTT
>.|TRBJ2-5|TRBV6-6|TRBD1
CASRPRDRGGETQYF
TGTGCCAGCAGACCCCGGGACAGGGGTGGGGAGACCCAGTACTTC
>.|TRBJ1-5|TRBV6-5|TRBD1
CASSRTGKQPQHF
TGTGCCAGCAGTAGGACAGGTAAACAGCCCCAGCATTTT
>.|TRBJ2-5|TRBV12-5|.
CASAGMQETQYF
TGTGCTAGCGCCGGGATGCAAGAGACCCAGTACTTC
>.|TRBJ1-5|TRBV18|TRBD1
CASSPDRDGQPQHF
TGTGCCAGCTCACCTGACAGGGATGGACAGCCCCAGCATTTT
>.|TRBJ1-1|TRBV27|TRBD1
CASSITGAGSTEAFF
TGTGCCAGCAGTATAACAGGGGCGGGGAGCACTGAAGCTTTCTTT
>.|TRBJ1-1|TRBV19|.
CASSIDLRDNMNTEAFF
TGTGCCAGTAGTATAGATTTGAGAGACAACATGAACACTGAAGCTTTCTTT
>.|TRBJ2-5|TRBV29-1|.
CSVEISKQETQYF
TGCAGCGTTGAAATTAGTAAACAAGAGACCCAGTACTTC
>.|TRBJ1-2|TRBV3-1/TRBV3-2|TRBD1
CASSQDTDRGLISPYGYTF
TGTGCCAGCAGCCAAGATACCGACAGGGGGCTTATATCTCCATATGGCTACACCTTC
>.|TRBJ2-7|TRBV6-5|TRBD1
CASRQQGRWPYEQYF
TGTGCCAGCAGACAACAGGGGCGCTGGCCCTACGAGCAGTACTTC
>.|TRBJ1-2|TRBV30|TRBD1
CAWSEPPTGASYTF
TGTGCCTGGAGTGAGCCCCCGACAGGGGCGAGCTACACCTTC
>once|TRBJ1-2|TRBV5-1|TRBD1
CASSQGQGANYGYTF
TGCGCCAGCAGCCAGGGACAGGGGGCTAACTATGGCTACACCTTC
>.|TRBJ2-1|TRBV30|.
CAWSVPGLGIDEQFF
TGTGCCTGGAGTGTACCGGGACTCGGAATTGATGAGCAGTTCTTC
>.|TRBJ2-5|TRBV30|TRBD1
CAWSGQGGTQYF
TGTGCCTGGAGTGGACAGGGGGGGACCCAGTACTTC
>few|TRBJ2-5|TRBV7-6|TRBD2
CASSYLAGAEETQYF
TGTGCCAGCAGCTATTTAGCGGGAGCCGAAGAGACCCAGTACTTC
>.|TRBJ1-2|TRBV5-6|.
CASRLQGTYGYTF
TGTGCCAGCAGATTACAGGGAACCTATGGCTACACCTTC
>.|TRBJ1-3|TRBV19|.
CASKEGYSGNTIYF
TGTGCCAGTAAGGAGGGTTACTCTGGAAACACCATATATTTT
>.|TRBJ1-5|TRBV10-3|.
CAISEDNYQPQHF
TGTGCCATCAGTGAGGACAATTATCAGCCCCAGCATTTT
>.|TRBJ2-7|TRBV30|.
CAWSVSFEQYF
TGTGCCTGGAGTGTAAGCTTCGAGCAGTACTTC
>.|TRBJ2-5|TRBV28|TRBD1
CASSFGRGTGYQETQYF
TGTGCCAGCAGTTTTGGGAGAGGGACAGGTTATCAAGAGACCCAGTACTTC
>.|TRBJ2-7|TRBV7-3|TRBD1
CASSQSGTGAYEQYF
TGTGCCAGCAGCCAATCCGGGACAGGGGCCTACGAGCAGTACTTC
>.|TRBJ1-5|TRBV5-1|TRBD1
CASSTGQGDQPQHF
TGCGCCAGCAGCACCGGACAGGGAGACCAGCCCCAGCATTTT
>.|TRBJ1-5|TRBV7-2|.
CASSLAQGNHQPQHF
TGTGCCAGCAGCTTAGCGCAGGGTAACCATCAGCCCCAGCATTTT
>.|TRBJ1-4|TRBV28|.
CASSFEGSRYEKLFF
TGTGCCAGCAGTTTTGAGGGCAGTCGATATGAAAAACTGTTTTTT
>.|TRBJ2-7|TRBV19|TRBD1
CASSPRGSYEQYF
TGTGCCAGTAGTCCCAGGGGGTCCTACGAGCAGTACTTC
>few|TRBJ2-1|TRBV19|.
CASSIVQENNEQFF
TGTGCCAGTAGTATAGTACAGGAAAACAATGAGCAGTTCTTC
>.|TRBJ1-2|TRBV11-1|.
CASSLDLGEGYTF
TGTGCCAGCAGCTTAGACTTGGGCGAGGGCTACACCTTC
>once|TRBJ1-2|TRBV28|.
CASRTREVGGYTF
TGTGCCAGCAGAACGCGGGAGGTTGGCGGCTACACCTTC